The 9 T cell receptor beta chains below were found in one sample sequenced in a study of T cell responses to AZD1222 COVID-19 vaccine. Libraries were prepared by immunoSEQ multiplex PCR; TCRdb keeps only in-frame clonotypes and omits some of them. The table includes tens of thousands of clones, roughly nine tenths detected once. Sequenced material: peripheral blood, taken on day 0 of AZD1222 vaccination. Receptors were obtained from an adult in good health.

J is TRBJ2-1 and V is TRBV6-5, with D perhaps matching TRBD2 (6 bases). Germline CDR1 is MNHEY and CDR2 is SVGAGI. The ends were cut back, 0 bases at V and 5 bases at J, with 14 bases in the middle. This CDR3 has 16 residues. CDR3 coding DNA: TGTGCCAGCAGTTACTCTGGGGTAGCGGAGCACAATGAGCAGTTCTTC. Translating it yields CASSYSGVAEHNEQFF.

This rearrangement joins TRBV9 to TRBJ2-7, with 7 bases matching TRBD2. Trimming cost V 3 bases and J 4 bases; bases outside gene matches: 7. The CDR3 length is 14 residues. Germline CDR1 is SGDLS and CDR2 is YYNGEE. In DNA form, the CDR3 reads TGTGCCAGCAGCGAACGGGGGGTTGGGTACGAGCAGTACTTC. This gives the protein CASSERGVGYEQYF. The whole variable domain, filled in from reference TRBV9 and TRBJ2-7, reads DSGVTQTPKHLITATGQRVTLRCSPRSGDLSVYWYQQSLDQGLQFLIQYYNGEERAKGNILERFSAQQFPDLHSELNLSSLELGDSALYFCASSERGVGYEQYFGPGTRLTVT.

This clone showed up just a few times. The chain couples TRBV10-3 to TRBJ1-2; D not certain. This CDR3 has 14 residues. Trimming shortened V by 0 bases and J by 4 bases, and 9 bases separated the two germline ends. The germline V gene encodes CDR1 ENHRY and CDR2 SYGVKD. The CDR3 loop reads CAISESNSAYGYTF. In DNA form, the CDR3 reads TGTGCCATCAGTGAGTCAAACAGCGCCTATGGCTACACCTTC.

This chain links TRBV5-4 with TRBJ2-5, with TRBD2 identical over 8 bases. Trimming cost V 4 bases and J 3 bases; bases outside gene matches: 17. This CDR3 contains 18 residues. The germline V gene encodes CDR1 SGHNT and CDR2 YYREEE (reference sequence). CDR3: CASSTRRASGRTKETQYF. The CDR3 nucleotides read TGTGCCAGCAGCACCAGGCGGGCGAGCGGGAGAACAAAAGAGACCCAGTACTTC. The full variable domain, its missing parts supplied by reference TRBV5-4 and TRBJ2-5, is ETGVTQSPTHLIKTRGQQVTLRCSSQSGHNTVSWYQQALGQGPQFIFQYYREEENGRGNFPPRFSGLQFPNYSSELNVNALELDDSALYLCASSTRRASGRTKETQYFGPGTRLLVL.

The genes are TRBV7-9 and TRBJ2-3; D gene uncertain. Germline CDR1 reads SEHNR; CDR2 reads FQNEAQ (reference sequence). Trimming left V 6 bases short and J 2 bases short, with 12 bases between. This CDR3 has 14 residues. The CDR3 DNA reads TGTGCCAGCAGGTCGGGTGAATTCACAGATACGCAGTATTTT. It specifies CASRSGEFTDTQYF.

The chain carries TRBV5-6 and TRBJ2-7, with 7 bases lining up with TRBD1. This CDR3 contains 15 residues. V trimming: 1 base; J trimming: 5 bases; junction bases outside the gene matches: 9. Germline CDR1 SGHDT, CDR2 YYEEEE. The CDR3 coding sequence is TGTGCCAGCAGCTTGTACAGGGGTTACGTCGACGAGCAGTACTTC. Translated: CASSLYRGYVDEQYF.

This clone was seen just once. The chain joins TRBV27 to TRBJ1-2; D call uncertain. The CDR3 loop spans 11 amino acids. Per the germline V gene, CDR1 is MNHEY and CDR2 is SMNVEV (reference sequence). V lost 8 bases and J 4 bases, leaving 8 bases between the germline ends. Here the CDR3 DNA reads TGTGCCAGCTATTGGGGCTATGGCTACACCTTC. As protein: CASYWGYGYTF.

The V and J genes are TRBV7-2 and TRBJ2-3, with 10 positions matching TRBD2. The junction had 11 bases not matched to a gene; V was cut back by 5 bases and J by 3 bases. Germline CDR1 reads SGHTA; CDR2 reads FQGNSA. This CDR3 region has 17 residues. The CDR3 here is CASSLARGSGGTDTQYF. In DNA form, the CDR3 reads TGTGCCAGCAGCCTTGCCCGGGGTAGCGGGGGGACAGATACGCAGTATTTT. Full variable domain (outside the CDR3, taken from reference TRBV7-2 and TRBJ2-3): GAGVSQSPSNKVTEKGKDVELRCDPISGHTALYWYRQSLGQGLEFLIYFQGNSAPDKSGLPSDRFSAERTGGSVSTLTIQRTQQEDSAVYLCASSLARGSGGTDTQYFGPGTRLTVL.

The rearrangement uses TRBV29-1 and TRBJ2-3; possibly TRBD1 for D (5 bases). The V end lost 7 bases, the J end lost 0 bases, and 17 bases lay between the germline ends. From germline, CDR1 is SQVTM and CDR2 ANQGSEA. CDR3 length: 15 residues. The DNA for the CDR3 is TGCAGCGGATCGACAGCCCAGGGAAGCACAGATACGCAGTATTTT. This encodes CSGSTAQGSTDTQYF.